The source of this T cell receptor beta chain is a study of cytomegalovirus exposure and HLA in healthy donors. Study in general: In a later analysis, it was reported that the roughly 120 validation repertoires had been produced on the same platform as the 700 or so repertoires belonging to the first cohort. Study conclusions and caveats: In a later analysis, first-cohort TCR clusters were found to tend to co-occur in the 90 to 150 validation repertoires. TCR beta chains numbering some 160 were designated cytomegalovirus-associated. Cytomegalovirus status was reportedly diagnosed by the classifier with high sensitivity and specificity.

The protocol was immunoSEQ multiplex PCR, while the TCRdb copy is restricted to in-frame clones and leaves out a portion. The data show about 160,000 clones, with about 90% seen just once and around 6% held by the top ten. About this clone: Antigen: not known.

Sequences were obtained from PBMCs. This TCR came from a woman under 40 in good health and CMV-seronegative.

CDR3 DNA: TGTGCCATCAGTGAGGTCAGGGAGGATCAGCCCCAGCATTTT. Protein product: CAISEVREDQPQHF. The rearrangement joins TRBV10-3 to TRBJ1-5; the D gene is possibly TRBD1 (5 bases). V was cut by 2 bases and J by 5 bases, with 10 bases left in between. Germline V CDR1 and CDR2: ENHRY, SYGVKD. This CDR3 contains 14 residues.